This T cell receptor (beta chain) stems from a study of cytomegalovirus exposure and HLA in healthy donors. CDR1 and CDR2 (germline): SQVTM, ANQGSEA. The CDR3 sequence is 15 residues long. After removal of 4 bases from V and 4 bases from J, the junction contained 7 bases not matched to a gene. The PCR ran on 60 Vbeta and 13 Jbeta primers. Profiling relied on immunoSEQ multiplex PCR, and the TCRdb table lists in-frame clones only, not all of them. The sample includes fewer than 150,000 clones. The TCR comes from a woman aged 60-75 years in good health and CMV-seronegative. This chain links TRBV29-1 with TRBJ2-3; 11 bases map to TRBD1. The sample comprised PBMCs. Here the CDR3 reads CSVVGDRGVPDTQYF. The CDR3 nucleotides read TGCAGCGTTGTGGGGGACAGGGGGGTCCCAGATACGCAGTATTTT.